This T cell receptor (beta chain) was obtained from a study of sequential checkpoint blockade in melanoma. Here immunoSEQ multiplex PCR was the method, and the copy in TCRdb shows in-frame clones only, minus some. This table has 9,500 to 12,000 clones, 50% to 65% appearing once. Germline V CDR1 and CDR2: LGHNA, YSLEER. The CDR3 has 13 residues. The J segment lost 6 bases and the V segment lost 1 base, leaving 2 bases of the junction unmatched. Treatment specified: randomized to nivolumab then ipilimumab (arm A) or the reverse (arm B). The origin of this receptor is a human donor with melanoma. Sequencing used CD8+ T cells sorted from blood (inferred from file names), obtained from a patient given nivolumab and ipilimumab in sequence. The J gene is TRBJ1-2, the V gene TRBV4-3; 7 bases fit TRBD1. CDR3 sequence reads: CASSQGTGDGYTF. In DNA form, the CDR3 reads TGCGCCAGCAGCCAAGGGACAGGAGATGGCTACACCTTC.